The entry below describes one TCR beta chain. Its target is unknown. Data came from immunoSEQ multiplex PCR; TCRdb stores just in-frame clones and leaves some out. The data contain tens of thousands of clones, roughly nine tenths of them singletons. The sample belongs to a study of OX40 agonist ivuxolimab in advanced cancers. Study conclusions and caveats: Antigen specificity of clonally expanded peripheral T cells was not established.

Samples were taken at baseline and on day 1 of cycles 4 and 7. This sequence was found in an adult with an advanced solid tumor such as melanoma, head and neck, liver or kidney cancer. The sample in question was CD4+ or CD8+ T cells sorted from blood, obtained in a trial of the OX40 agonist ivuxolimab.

In DNA, the CDR3 is TGCGCCAGCAGCGGACAACTAGCGGGCCTCACAGATACGCAGTATTTT. Residues: CASSGQLAGLTDTQYF. V usage is TRBV5-1 and J usage is TRBJ2-3, with 9 bases aligning to TRBD2. The CDR3 loop spans 16 amino acids. Germline trimming cut 4 bases from V and 2 bases from J; bases unmatched to any gene: 8. CDR1 is SGHRS and CDR2 is YFSETQ in the germline V gene.